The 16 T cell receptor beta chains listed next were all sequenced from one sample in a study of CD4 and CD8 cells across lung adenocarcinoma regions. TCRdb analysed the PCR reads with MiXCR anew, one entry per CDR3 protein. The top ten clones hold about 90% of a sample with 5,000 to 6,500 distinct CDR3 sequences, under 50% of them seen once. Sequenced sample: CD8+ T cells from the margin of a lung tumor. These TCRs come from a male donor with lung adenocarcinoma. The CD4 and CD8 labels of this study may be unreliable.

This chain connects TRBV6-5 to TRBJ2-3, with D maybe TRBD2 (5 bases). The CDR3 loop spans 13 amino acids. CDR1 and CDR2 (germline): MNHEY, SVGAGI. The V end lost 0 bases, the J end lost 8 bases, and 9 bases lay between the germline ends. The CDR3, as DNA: TGTGCCAGCAGTTACTCGCAGAGGGCTACGCAGTATTTT. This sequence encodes CASSYSQRATQYF.

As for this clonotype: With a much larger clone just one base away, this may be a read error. The CDR3 is CASSWGTGLAGNEQYF. The CDR3, as DNA: TGTGCCAGCAGTTGGGGGACGGGACTAGCTGGCAATGAGCAGTACTTC. The chain has TRBV12-3 or TRBV12-4 and TRBJ2-1; 9 nucleotides line up with TRBD2. The end of the DNA aligns better with TRBJ2-7, so the J call may be wrong. The CDR3 has 16 residues.

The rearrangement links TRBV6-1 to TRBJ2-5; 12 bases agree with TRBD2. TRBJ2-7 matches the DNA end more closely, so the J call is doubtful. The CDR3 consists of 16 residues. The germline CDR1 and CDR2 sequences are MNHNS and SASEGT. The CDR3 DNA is TGTGCCAGCAGCCCCGAAGCCCTAGCGGGAGGGAGCGAGCAGTACTTC. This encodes CASSPEALAGGSEQYF.

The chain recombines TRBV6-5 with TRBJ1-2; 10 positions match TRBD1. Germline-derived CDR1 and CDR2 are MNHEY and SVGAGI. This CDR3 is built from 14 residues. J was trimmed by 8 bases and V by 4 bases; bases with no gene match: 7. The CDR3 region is CASSFSVGQGGYTF. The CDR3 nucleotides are TGTGCCAGCAGTTTTTCCGTGGGACAGGGGGGCTACACCTTC.

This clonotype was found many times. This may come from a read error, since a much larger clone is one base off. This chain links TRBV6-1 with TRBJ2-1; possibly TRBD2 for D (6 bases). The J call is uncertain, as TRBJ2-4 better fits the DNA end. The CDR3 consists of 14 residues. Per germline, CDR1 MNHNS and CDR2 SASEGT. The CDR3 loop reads CASSDREAILFQYF. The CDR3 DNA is TGTGCCAGCAGTGACAGGGAGGCTATACTATTTCAGTACTTC.

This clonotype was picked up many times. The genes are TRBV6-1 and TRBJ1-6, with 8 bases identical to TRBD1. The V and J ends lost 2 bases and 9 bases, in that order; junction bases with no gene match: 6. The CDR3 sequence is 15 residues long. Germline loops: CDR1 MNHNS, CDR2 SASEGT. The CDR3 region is CASSEYLRGRSPLHF. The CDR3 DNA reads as TGTGCCAGCAGTGAATATCTCAGGGGGCGTTCACCCCTCCACTTT.

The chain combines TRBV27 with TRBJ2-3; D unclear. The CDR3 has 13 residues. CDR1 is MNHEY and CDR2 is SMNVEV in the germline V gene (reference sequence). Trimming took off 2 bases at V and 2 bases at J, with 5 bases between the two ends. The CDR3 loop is CASSLRLTDTQYF. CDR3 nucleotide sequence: TGTGCCAGCAGTTTACGACTCACAGATACGCAGTATTTT.

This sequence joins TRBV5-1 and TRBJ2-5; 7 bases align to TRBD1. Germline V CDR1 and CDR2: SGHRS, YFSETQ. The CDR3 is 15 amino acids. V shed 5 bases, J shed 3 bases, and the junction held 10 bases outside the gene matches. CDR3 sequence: CASRPSGTAEETQYF. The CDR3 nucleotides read TGCGCCAGCAGGCCCTCGGGGACAGCCGAAGAGACCCAGTACTTC.

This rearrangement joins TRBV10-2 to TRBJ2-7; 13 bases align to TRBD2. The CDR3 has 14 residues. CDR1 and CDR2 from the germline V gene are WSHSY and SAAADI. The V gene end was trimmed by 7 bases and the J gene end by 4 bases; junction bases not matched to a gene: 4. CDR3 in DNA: TGCGCCAGCACACTAGCGGGGGGGCTTTACGAGCAGTACTTC. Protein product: CASTLAGGLYEQYF.

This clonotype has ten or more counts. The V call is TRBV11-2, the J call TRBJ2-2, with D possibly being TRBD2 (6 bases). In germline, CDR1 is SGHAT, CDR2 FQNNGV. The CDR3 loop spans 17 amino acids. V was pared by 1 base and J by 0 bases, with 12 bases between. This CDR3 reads CASSLVGRGTNTGELFF. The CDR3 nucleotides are TGTGCCAGCAGCTTAGTGGGGCGGGGAACGAACACCGGGGAGCTGTTTTTT.

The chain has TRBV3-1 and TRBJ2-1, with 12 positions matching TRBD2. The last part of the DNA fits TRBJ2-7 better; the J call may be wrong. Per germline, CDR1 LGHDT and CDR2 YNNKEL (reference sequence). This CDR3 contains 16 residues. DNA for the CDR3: TGTGCCAGCAGCCAAGTCCCTAGCGGGGGGGAATACGAGCAGTACTTC. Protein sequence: CASSQVPSGGEYEQYF.

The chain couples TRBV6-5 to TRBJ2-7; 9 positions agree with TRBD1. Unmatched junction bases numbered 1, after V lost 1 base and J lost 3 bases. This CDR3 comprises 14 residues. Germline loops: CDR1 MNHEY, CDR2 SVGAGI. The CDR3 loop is CASSYYRGRYEQYF. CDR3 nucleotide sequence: TGTGCCAGCAGTTACTACAGGGGGCGCTACGAGCAGTACTTC.

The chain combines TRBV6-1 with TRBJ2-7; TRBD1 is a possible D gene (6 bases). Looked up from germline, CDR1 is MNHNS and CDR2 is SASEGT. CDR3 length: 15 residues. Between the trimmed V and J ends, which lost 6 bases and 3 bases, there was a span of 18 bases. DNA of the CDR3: TGTGCCAGCAGGGCGCTCGGACAGCCGAACTACGAGCAGTACTTC. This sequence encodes CASRALGQPNYEQYF.

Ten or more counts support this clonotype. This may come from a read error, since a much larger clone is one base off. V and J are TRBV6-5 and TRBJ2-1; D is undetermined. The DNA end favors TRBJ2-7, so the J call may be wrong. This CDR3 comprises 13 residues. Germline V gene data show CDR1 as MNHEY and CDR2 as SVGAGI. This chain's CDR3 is CASSPPIYNEQYF. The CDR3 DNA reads TGTGCCAGCAGCCCCCCTATCTACAATGAGCAGTACTTC.

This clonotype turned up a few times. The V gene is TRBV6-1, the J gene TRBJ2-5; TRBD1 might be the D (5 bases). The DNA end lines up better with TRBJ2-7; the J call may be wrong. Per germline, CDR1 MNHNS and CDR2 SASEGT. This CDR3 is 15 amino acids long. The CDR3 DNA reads TGTGCCAGCAGTGCCTTAGAAGGGGTCCCCTACGAGCAGTACTTC. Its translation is CASSALEGVPYEQYF.

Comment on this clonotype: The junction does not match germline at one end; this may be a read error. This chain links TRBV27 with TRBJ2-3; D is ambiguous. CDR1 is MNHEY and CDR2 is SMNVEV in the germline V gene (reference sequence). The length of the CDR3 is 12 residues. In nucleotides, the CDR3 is TGTGCCAGCAGTCTGGACCGGAATACCCAGTATTTC. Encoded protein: CASSLDRNTQYF.